Each of the 8 T cell receptor beta chains below was sequenced from the same sample in a study of T cell repertoires in ileal Crohn's disease. The sample's time point: proximal margin of the surgical specimen (macroscopically non-inflamed). The repertoire was sequenced with immunoSEQ multiplex PCR; TCRdb's copy has only in-frame clones and lacks some. The sample includes roughly 7,200 clones, 78% of them seen just once. Source material: ileal tissue. All receptors come from an adult with Crohn's disease.

The chain combines TRBV19 with TRBJ1-6, with D possibly being TRBD1 (6 bases). V lost 5 bases and J 11 bases, leaving 13 bases between the germline ends. This CDR3 has 13 residues. CDR1 LNHDA and CDR2 SQIVND come from the germline V gene (reference sequence). The CDR3, as DNA: TGTGCCAGTAGTGGAAACAGGGTGACACCCCTCCACTTT. This encodes CASSGNRVTPLHF. Full variable domain (rest looked up from reference TRBV19 and TRBJ1-6): DGGITQSPKYLFRKEGQNVTLSCEQNLNHDAMYWYRQDPGQGLRLIYYSQIVNDFQKGDIAEGYSVSREKKESFPLTVTSAQKNPTAFYLCASSGNRVTPLHFGNGTRLTVT.

The chain joins TRBV19 to TRBJ1-5, with no clear D. The length of the CDR3 is 14 residues. The V end was cut by 0 bases, the J end by 4 bases, with 7 bases between. Germline values: CDR1 LNHDA, CDR2 SQIVND (reference sequence). The DNA for the CDR3 is TGTGCCAGTAGTATAGATCAAGGAAATCAGCCCCAGCATTTT. This codes for CASSIDQGNQPQHF.

V is TRBV30 and J is TRBJ1-2, with D unclear. Trimming stripped 4 bases from V and 7 bases from J, with 16 bases between. This CDR3 is 13 amino acids long. The germline V gene encodes CDR1 GTSNPN and CDR2 SVGIG (reference sequence). CDR3 residues: CAWTQNELTGYTF. DNA for the CDR3: TGTGCCTGGACCCAGAATGAACTTACTGGCTACACCTTC.

The CDR3 DNA follows: TGCGCCAGCAGCTTGGAAGAGCAGGCTTTCTTT. It specifies CASSLEEQAFF. The genes are TRBV5-1 and TRBJ1-1; D unclear. V was clipped by 0 bases and J by 11 bases, with 8 bases between them. CDR1 SGHRS and CDR2 YFSETQ come from the germline V gene. The CDR3 extends over 11 amino acids.

V gene TRBV7-9 combines with J gene TRBJ1-1, with D hard to call. Germline assignment: CDR1 SEHNR and CDR2 FQNEAQ (reference sequence). The germline V and J ends were trimmed by 5 bases and 11 bases, with 18 bases remaining between them. The CDR3 has 13 residues. The CDR3 DNA reads TGTGCCAGCAGCCCAAGGGAGGGATCGTGGGCTTTCTTT. Its protein is CASSPREGSWAFF.

The J gene is TRBJ1-3, the V gene TRBV14; D is unresolved. The CDR3 covers 14 residues. V lost 5 bases to trimming and J lost 0 bases, with 8 bases between them. Germline V gene data show CDR1 as SGHDN and CDR2 as FVKESK. The CDR3 here is CASSKWISGNTIYF. The CDR3 DNA sequence: TGTGCCAGCAGCAAATGGATCTCTGGAAACACCATATATTTT.

The V call is TRBV29-1, the J call TRBJ1-3; D remains ambiguous. This CDR3 spans 13 amino acids. V was trimmed by 2 bases and J by 2 bases, leaving 7 bases between them. Germline CDR1 reads SQVTM; CDR2 reads ANQGSEA. Written as DNA, the CDR3 is TGCAGCGTTGAAAGAACGGCTGGAAACACCATATATTTT. This encodes CSVERTAGNTIYF.

V usage is TRBV18 and J usage is TRBJ2-7; D is uncertain. Germline CDR1 KGHSH, CDR2 LQKENI. Trimming cost V 4 bases and J 3 bases, with 13 bases left between them. There are 14 residues in the CDR3. CDR3 in amino acids: CASSRDTSLYEQYF. The CDR3, as DNA: TGTGCCAGCTCACGCGACACTTCCCTCTACGAGCAGTACTTC.